This TCR beta chain was identified during a study of CD8 T cells in ankylosing spondylitis. The CDR3 spans 13 residues. The V end lost 1 base, the J end lost 6 bases, and 10 bases lay between the germline ends. Germline CDR1 reads MDHEN; CDR2 reads SYDVKM. This clonotype came up many times. Its target is not known. Researchers built TCR beta libraries using quantitative 5'-RACE with molecular barcodes. A single record per CDR3 protein comes from TCRdb applying MiXCR to the 5' RACE reads. The sample lists around 220,000 distinct CDR3 sequences, about 10% seen once, with around a fifth in the top ten. Study results and limitations: Disease-linked clones were reportedly significantly enriched in matched ankylosing spondylitis synovial fluid. Blood from ankylosing spondylitis patients appeared to carry a characteristic roughly eight-variant TCR beta motif.

The chain links TRBV28 to TRBJ2-7, with D unclear. The sequencing sample was made of blood, either unsorted or a sorted T cell fraction (not recorded which). The sequence was obtained from a male donor with ankylosing spondylitis or in good health (not recorded which). The CDR3 DNA follows: TGTGCCAGCAGTTTATTGTCCGGTGGCGAGCAGTACTTC. Residues: CASSLLSGGEQYF.